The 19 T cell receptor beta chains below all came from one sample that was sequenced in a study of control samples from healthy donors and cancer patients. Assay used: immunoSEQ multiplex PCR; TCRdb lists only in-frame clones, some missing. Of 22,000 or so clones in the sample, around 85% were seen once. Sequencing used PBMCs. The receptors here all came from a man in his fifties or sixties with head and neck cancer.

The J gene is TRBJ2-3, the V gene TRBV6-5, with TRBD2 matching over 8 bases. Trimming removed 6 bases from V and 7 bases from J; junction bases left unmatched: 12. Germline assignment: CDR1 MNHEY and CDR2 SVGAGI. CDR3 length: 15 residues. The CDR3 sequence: CASSAPKAGVYTQYF. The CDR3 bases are TGTGCCAGCAGCGCCCCCAAAGCGGGAGTATATACGCAGTATTTT.

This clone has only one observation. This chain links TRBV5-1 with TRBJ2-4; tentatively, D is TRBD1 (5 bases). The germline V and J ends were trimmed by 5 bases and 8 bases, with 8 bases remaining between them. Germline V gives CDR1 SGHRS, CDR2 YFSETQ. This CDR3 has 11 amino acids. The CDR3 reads CASRTGDIQYF. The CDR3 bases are TGCGCCAGCAGAACAGGCGACATTCAGTACTTC.

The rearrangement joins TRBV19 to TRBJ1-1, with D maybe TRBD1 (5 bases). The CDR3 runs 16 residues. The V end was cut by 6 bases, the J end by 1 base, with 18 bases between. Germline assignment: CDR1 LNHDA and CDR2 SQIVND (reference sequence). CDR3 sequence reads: CASSKSGGGPNTEAFF. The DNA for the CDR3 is TGTGCCAGTAGCAAGAGTGGGGGGGGACCGAACACTGAAGCTTTCTTT.

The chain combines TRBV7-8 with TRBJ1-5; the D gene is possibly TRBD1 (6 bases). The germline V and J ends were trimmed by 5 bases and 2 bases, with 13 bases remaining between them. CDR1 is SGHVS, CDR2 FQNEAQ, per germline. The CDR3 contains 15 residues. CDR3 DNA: TGTGCCAGCAGCCTCACAGGGATTGGCAATCAGCCCCAGCATTTT. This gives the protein CASSLTGIGNQPQHF.

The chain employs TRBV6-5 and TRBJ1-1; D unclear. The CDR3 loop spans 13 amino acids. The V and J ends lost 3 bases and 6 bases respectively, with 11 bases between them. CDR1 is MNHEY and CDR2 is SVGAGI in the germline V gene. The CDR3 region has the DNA TGTGCCAGCAGTTATGAAGGACGGGCTGAAGCTTTCTTT. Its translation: CASSYEGRAEAFF.

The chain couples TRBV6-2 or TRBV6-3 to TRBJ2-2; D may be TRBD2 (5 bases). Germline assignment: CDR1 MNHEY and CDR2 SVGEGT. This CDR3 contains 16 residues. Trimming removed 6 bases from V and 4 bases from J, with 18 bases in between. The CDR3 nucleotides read TGTGCCAGCAGGCCTGAACCCGGTGGGAGCACCGGGGAGCTGTTTTTT. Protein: CASRPEPGGSTGELFF.

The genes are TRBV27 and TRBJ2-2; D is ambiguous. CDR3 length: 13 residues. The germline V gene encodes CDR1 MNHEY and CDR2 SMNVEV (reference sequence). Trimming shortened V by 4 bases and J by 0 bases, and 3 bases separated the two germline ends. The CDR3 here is CASSSTNTGELFF. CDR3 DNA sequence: TGTGCCAGCAGTTCTACGAACACCGGGGAGCTGTTTTTT.

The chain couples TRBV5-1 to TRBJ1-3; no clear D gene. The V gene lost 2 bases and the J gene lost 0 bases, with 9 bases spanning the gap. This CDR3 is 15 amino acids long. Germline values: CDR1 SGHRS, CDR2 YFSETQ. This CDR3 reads CASSFGQSSGNTIYF. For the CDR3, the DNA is TGCGCCAGCAGCTTCGGGCAGAGCTCTGGAAACACCATATATTTT. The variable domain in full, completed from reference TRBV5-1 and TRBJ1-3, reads KAGVTQTPRYLIKTRGQQVTLSCSPISGHRSVSWYQQTPGQGLQFLFEYFSETQRNKGNFPGRFSGRQFSNSRSEMNVSTLELGDSALYLCASSFGQSSGNTIYFGEGSWLTVV.

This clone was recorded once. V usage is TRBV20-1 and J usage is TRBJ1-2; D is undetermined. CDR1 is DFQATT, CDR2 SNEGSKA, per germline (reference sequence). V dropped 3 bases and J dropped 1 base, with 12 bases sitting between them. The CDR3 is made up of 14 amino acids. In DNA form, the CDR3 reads TGCAGTGCTAGTTCTACCGCGGATAACTATGGCTACACCTTC. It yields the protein CSASSTADNYGYTF.

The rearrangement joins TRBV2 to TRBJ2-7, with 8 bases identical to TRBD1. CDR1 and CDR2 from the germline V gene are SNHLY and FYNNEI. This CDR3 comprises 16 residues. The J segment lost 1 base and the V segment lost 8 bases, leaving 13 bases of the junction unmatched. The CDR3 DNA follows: TGTGCCAGCGGTCCTCTCCCTGGGACAGGTTCCTACGAGCAGTACTTC. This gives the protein CASGPLPGTGSYEQYF.

DNA of the CDR3: TGTGCCAGCAGCTGGGGGCCAGATCAGCCCCAGCATTTT. This codes for CASSWGPDQPQHF. J is TRBJ1-5 and V is TRBV9, with D possibly TRBD1 on 6 matching bases. V lost 4 bases and J 5 bases, leaving 10 bases between the germline ends. Looked up from germline, CDR1 is SGDLS and CDR2 is YYNGEE. CDR3 length: 13 residues.

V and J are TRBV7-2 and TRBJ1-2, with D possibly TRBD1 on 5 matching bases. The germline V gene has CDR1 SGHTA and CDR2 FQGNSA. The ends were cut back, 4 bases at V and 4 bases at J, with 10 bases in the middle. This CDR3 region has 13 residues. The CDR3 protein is CASSSSGAYGYTF. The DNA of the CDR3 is TGTGCCAGCAGCTCTTCCGGGGCCTATGGCTACACCTTC.

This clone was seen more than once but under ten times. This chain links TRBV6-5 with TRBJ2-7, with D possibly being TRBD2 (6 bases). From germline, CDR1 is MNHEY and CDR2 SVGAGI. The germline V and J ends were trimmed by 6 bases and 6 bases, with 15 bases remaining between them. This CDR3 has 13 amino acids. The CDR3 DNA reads TGTGCCAGCAGGAAAATGCAGGAGGGCGAGCAGTACGTC. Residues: CASRKMQEGEQYV.

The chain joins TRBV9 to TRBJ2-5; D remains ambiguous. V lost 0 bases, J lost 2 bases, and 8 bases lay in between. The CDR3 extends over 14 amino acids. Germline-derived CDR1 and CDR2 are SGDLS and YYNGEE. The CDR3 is CASSVGDGQETQYF. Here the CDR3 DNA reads TGTGCCAGCAGCGTAGGAGACGGACAAGAGACCCAGTACTTC.

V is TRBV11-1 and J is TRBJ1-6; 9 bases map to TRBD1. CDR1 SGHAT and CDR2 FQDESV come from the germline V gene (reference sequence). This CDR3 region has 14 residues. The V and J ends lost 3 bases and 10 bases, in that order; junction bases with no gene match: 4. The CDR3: CASSFETGGSPLHF. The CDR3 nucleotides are TGTGCCAGCAGCTTCGAGACAGGGGGATCACCCCTCCACTTT.

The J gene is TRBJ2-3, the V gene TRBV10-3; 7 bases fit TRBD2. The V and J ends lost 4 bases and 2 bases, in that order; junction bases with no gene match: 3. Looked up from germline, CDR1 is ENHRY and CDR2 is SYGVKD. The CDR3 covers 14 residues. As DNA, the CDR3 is TGTGCCATCAGTGCTCGGGACTACACAGATACGCAGTATTTT. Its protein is CAISARDYTDTQYF.

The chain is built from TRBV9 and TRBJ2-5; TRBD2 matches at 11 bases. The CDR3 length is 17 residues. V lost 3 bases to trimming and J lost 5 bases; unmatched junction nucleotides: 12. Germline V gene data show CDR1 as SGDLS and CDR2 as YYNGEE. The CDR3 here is CASSAYIAGGPRETQYF. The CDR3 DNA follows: TGTGCCAGCAGCGCCTATATAGCGGGAGGGCCAAGGGAGACCCAGTACTTC.

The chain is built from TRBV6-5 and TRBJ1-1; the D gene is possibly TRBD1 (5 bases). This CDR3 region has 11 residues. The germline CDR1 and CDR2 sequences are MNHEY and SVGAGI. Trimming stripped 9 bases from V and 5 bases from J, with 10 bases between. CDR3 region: CASEGRTEAFF. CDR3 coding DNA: TGTGCCAGTGAGGGGAGGACTGAAGCTTTCTTT.

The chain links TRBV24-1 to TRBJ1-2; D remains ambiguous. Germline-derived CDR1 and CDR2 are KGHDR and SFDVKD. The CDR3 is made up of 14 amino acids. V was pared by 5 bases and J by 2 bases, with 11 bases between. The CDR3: CATSGPPRNYGYTF. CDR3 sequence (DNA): TGTGCCACCAGTGGCCCCCCCCGAAACTATGGCTACACCTTC.